This T cell receptor beta chain came from a study of radiotherapy plus CTLA-4 blockade in lung cancer. Background on the study: Objective responses emerged in about 20% of patients, and 31% attained disease control. General study points: Dynamics of early blood T cell clones, together with interferon-beta, were reportedly the best predictors of response. Following radiotherapy plus ipilimumab, tumor-derived TCR clones expanded in the blood.

This clone was recorded only once. What it binds is not known. Patients in the study, people with chemo-refractory metastatic non-small-cell lung cancer, received focal radiation plus ipilimumab CTLA-4 blockade. Deletions cut 5 bases from V and 5 bases from J, with 14 bases between. The CDR3 is 13 residues long. In germline, CDR1 is SGHRS, CDR2 YFSETQ. Repertoires were generated with immunoSEQ multiplex PCR, while TCRdb's copy carries only in-frame clones and drops some. This table has approximately 40,000 clones, roughly 80% appearing once. Sequenced here: peripheral blood, sampled from a patient treated with radiotherapy plus ipilimumab. This receptor was taken from a human donor with non-small cell lung cancer whose response to radiotherapy plus ipilimumab could not be evaluated. The chain joins TRBV5-1 to TRBJ2-7; maybe TRBD2 (6 bases). As DNA, the CDR3 is TGCGCCAGCAGGTGGAGACGCGGGGACGAGCAGTACTTC. This sequence encodes CASRWRRGDEQYF.